The clone carrying this T cell receptor beta chain was seen only a few times. The study drew participants aged 18 to 89 years from some 24 US areas. Participant-reported clinical history was the basis for cohort assignment. The data stem from a study of blood T cell repertoires in COVID-19. Overall study: Samples of COVID-19 (acute and convalescent) were obtained from the United States, Italy and Spain. T cells, B-cell-depleted T cells, or PBMCs supplied cDNA or gDNA.

Germline V gives CDR1 MNHEY, CDR2 SVGAGI. This CDR3 region has 14 residues. V was cut by 7 bases and J by 5 bases, with 18 bases left in between. The method was immunoSEQ multiplex PCR; TCRdb's version includes in-frame clones alone and lacks a portion of them. The table shows hundreds of thousands of clones, with over 65% occurring only once. This chain uses TRBV6-5 with TRBJ2-7; TRBD1 might be the D (6 bases). The sequence came from a woman aged 60-70 years who had recovered from COVID-19. Material for sequencing was PBMCs or T cells enriched from blood (not recorded which). As DNA, the CDR3 is TGTGCCAGCACCAAAACAGGGCTGGGGGACGAGCAGTACTTC. Its translation is CASTKTGLGDEQYF.